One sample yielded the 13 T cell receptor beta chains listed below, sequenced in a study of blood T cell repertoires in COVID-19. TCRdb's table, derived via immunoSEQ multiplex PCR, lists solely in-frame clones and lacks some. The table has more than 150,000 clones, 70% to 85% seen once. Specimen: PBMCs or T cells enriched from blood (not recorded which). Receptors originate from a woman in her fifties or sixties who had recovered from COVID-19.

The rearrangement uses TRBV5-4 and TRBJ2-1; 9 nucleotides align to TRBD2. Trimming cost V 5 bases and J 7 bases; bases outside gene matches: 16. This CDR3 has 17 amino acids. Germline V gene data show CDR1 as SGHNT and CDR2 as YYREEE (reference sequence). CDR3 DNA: TGTGCCAGCAGACTGGGGGGAGCGGGAGGAGGGTTTAATGAGCAGTTCTTC. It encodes CASRLGGAGGGFNEQFF. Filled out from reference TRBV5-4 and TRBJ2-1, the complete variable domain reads ETGVTQSPTHLIKTRGQQVTLRCSSQSGHNTVSWYQQALGQGPQFIFQYYREEENGRGNFPPRFSGLQFPNYSSELNVNALELDDSALYLCASRLGGAGGGFNEQFFGPGTRLTVL.

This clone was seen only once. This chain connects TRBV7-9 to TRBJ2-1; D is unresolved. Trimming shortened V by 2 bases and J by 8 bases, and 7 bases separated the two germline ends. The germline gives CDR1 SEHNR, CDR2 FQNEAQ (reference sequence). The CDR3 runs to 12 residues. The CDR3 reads CASSLSVDEQFF. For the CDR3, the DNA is TGTGCCAGCAGCTTATCGGTCGATGAGCAGTTCTTC.

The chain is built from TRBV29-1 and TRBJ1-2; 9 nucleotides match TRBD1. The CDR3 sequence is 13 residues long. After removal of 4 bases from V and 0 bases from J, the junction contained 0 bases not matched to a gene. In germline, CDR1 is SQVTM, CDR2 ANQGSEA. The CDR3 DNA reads TGCAGCGTTGGGACAGGGGCTAACTATGGCTACACCTTC. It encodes CSVGTGANYGYTF.

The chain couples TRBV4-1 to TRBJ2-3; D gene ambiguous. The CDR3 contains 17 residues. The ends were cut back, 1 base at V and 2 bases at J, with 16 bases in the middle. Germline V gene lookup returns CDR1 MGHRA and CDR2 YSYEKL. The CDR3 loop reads CASSQARHNLPTDTQYF. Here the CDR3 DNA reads TGCGCCAGCAGCCAAGCGCGCCATAACCTTCCCACAGATACGCAGTATTTT.

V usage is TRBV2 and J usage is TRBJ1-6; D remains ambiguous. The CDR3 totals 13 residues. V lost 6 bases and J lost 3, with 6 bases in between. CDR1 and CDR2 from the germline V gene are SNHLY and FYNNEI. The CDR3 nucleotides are TGTGCCAGCAGACAGATCTATAATTCACCCCTCCACTTT. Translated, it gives CASRQIYNSPLHF. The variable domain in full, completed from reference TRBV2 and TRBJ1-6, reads EPEVTQTPSHQVTQMGQEVILRCVPISNHLYFYWYRQILGQKVEFLVSFYNNEISEKSEIFDDQFSVERPDGSNFTLKIRSTKLEDSAMYFCASRQIYNSPLHFGNGTRLTVT.

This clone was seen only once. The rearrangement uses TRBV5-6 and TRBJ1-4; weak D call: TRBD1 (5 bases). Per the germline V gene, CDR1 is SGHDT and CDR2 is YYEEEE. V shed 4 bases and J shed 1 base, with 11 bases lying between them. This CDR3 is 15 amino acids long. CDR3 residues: CASSNSGGTNEKLFF. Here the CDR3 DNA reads TGTGCCAGCAGCAATTCCGGGGGAACTAATGAAAAACTGTTTTTT. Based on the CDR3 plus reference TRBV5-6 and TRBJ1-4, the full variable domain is DAGVTQSPTHLIKTRGQQVTLRCSPKSGHDTVSWYQQALGQGPQFIFQYYEEEERQRGNFPDRFSGHQFPNYSSELNVNALLLGDSALYLCASSNSGGTNEKLFFGSGTQLSVL.

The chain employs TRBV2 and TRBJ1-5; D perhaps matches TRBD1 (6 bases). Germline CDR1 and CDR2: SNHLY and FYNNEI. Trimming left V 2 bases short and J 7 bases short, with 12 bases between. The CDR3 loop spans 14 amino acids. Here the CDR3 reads CASSETGGRQPQHF. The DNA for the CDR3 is TGTGCCAGCAGTGAAACGGGGGGCCGGCAGCCCCAGCATTTT.

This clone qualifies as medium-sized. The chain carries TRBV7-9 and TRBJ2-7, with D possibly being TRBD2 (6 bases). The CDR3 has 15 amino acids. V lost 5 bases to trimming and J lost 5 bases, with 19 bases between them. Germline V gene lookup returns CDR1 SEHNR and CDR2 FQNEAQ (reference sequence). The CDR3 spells CASSPAGKRGDEQYF. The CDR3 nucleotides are TGTGCCAGCAGCCCGGCGGGGAAACGAGGGGACGAGCAGTACTTC. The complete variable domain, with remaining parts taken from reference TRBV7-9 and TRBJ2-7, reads DTGVSQNPRHKITKRGQNVTFRCDPISEHNRLYWYRQTLGQGPEFLTYFQNEAQLEKSRLLSDRFSAERPKGSFSTLEIQRTEQGDSAMYLCASSPAGKRGDEQYFGPGTRLTVT.

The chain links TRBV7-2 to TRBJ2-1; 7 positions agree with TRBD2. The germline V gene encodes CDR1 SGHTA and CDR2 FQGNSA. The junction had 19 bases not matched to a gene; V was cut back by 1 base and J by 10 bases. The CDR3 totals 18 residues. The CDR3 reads CASSLGSFGTTRPREQFF. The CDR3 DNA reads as TGTGCCAGCAGCTTAGGGTCTTTTGGGACTACCCGACCGAGGGAGCAGTTCTTC.

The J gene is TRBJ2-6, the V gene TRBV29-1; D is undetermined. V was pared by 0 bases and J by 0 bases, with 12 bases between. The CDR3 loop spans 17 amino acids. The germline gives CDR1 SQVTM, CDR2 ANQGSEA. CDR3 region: CSVEEGLLHSGANVLTF. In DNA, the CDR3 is TGCAGCGTTGAAGAGGGCCTCCTCCACTCTGGGGCCAACGTCCTGACTTTC. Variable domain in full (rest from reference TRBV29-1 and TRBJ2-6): SAVISQKPSRDICQRGTSLTIQCQVDSQVTMMFWYRQQPGQSLTLIATANQGSEATYESGFVIDKFPISRPNLTFSTLTVSNMSPEDSSIYLCSVEEGLLHSGANVLTFGAGSRLTVL.

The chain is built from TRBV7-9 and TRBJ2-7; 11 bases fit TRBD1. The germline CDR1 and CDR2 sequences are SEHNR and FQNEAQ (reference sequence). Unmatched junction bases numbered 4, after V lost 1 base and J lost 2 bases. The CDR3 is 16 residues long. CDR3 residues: CASSLEPGQGAYEQYF. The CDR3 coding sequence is TGTGCCAGCAGCTTAGAGCCGGGACAGGGGGCCTACGAGCAGTACTTC.

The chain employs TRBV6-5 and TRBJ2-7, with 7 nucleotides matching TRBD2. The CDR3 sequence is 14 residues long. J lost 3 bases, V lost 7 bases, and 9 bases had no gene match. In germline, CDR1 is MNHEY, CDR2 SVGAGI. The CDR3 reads CASTLWRELYEQYF. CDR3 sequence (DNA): TGTGCCAGCACCCTATGGCGGGAGCTCTACGAGCAGTACTTC.

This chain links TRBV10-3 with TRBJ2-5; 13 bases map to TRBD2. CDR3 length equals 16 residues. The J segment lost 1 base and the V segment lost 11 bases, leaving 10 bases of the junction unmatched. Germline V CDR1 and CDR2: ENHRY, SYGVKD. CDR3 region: CAVGSGTSGAQETQYF. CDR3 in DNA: TGTGCCGTAGGCTCCGGGACTAGCGGGGCCCAAGAGACCCAGTACTTC.